Listed here are 11 T cell receptor beta chains from one sample, sequenced in a study of blood T cell repertoires in COVID-19. Here immunoSEQ multiplex PCR was the method, and the copy in TCRdb shows in-frame clones only, minus some. The sample includes more than 300,000 clones, around 89% seen only once; the top ten take 1.5% to 2%. The sample taken for sequencing was peripheral blood. These receptors were obtained from a woman aged 25-40 years with COVID-19, enrolled during active disease.

The genes are TRBV4-1 and TRBJ1-4, with D unclear. V lost 2 bases and J lost 15, with 16 bases in between. The V gene's germline CDR1 is MGHRA and CDR2 YSYEKL. The CDR3 contains 13 residues. This CDR3 is CASSQSTAGDVFF. The DNA of the CDR3 is TGCGCCAGCAGCCAATCAACCGCGGGAGATGTGTTTTTT.

The V gene is TRBV19, the J gene TRBJ2-5; weak D call: TRBD1 (6 bases). The germline gives CDR1 LNHDA, CDR2 SQIVND (reference sequence). V dropped 4 bases and J dropped 1 base, with 7 bases sitting between them. This CDR3 region has 13 residues. Here the CDR3 reads CASSRGPQETQYF. CDR3 DNA sequence: TGTGCCAGTAGTAGGGGGCCCCAAGAGACCCAGTACTTC.

The chain has TRBV7-2 and TRBJ2-1; D unresolved. Germline lookup yields CDR1 SGHTA and CDR2 FQGNSA. This CDR3 has 13 residues. V lost 5 bases to trimming and J lost 8 bases, with 13 bases between them. This chain's CDR3 is CASSTRLGDEQFF. Here the CDR3 DNA reads TGTGCCAGCAGCACCCGACTCGGAGATGAGCAGTTCTTC.

The chain carries TRBV10-2 and TRBJ2-2; 9 nucleotides agree with TRBD2. Germline loops: CDR1 WSHSY, CDR2 SAAADI. The junction had 9 bases not matched to a gene; V was cut back by 3 bases and J by 7 bases. The CDR3 contains 16 residues. CDR3 sequence: CASSELGGGAGGELFF. CDR3 nucleotide sequence: TGCGCCAGCAGTGAATTGGGCGGGGGGGCCGGCGGGGAGCTGTTTTTT.

The V and J genes are TRBV7-8 and TRBJ2-1; 12 bases align to TRBD2. CDR3 size: 15 residues. CDR1 and CDR2 (germline): SGHVS, FQNEAQ. The ends lost 2 bases at V and 7 bases at J; junction bases unmatched: 3. The CDR3 DNA sequence: TGTGCCAGCAGCTTACTAGCGGGGGGGCTGAATGAGCAGTTCTTC. Translating gives CASSLLAGGLNEQFF.

The chain has TRBV3-1 (or the pseudogene TRBV3-2) and TRBJ1-2, with TRBD1 matching over 7 bases. The CDR3 loop spans 14 amino acids. Trimming at V came to 1 base and at J to 6 bases, leaving 5 bases not matched to a gene. Per germline, CDR1 LGHDT and CDR2 YNNKEL (reference sequence). The CDR3 loop is CASSQVTGEDGYTF. CDR3 DNA: TGTGCCAGCAGCCAAGTAACAGGGGAGGATGGCTACACCTTC.

The chain has TRBV19 and TRBJ2-3; 7 bases align to TRBD1. J lost 6 bases, V lost 4 bases, and 10 bases had no gene match. The germline V gene encodes CDR1 LNHDA and CDR2 SQIVND (reference sequence). The CDR3 spans 15 residues. This chain's CDR3 is CASSTGQAGRDTQYF. The CDR3 nucleotides are TGTGCCAGTAGTACCGGACAGGCTGGGCGCGATACGCAGTATTTT.

The V and J genes are TRBV5-6 and TRBJ1-2, with 10 positions matching TRBD1. CDR3 length: 14 amino acids. V lost 0 bases and J lost 9; bases outside the gene matches: 5. Germline V lookup: CDR1 SGHDT, CDR2 YYEEEE. CDR3 in amino acids: CASSLAGTGESYTF. The CDR3 nucleotides are TGTGCCAGCAGCTTGGCCGGGACAGGGGAGAGCTACACCTTC.

The V and J genes are TRBV21-1 and TRBJ1-1. TRBV21-1 is noted as a pseudogene. The CDR3 is made up of 15 amino acids. CDR3 amino acids: CASPSRGGMNTEAFF. The CDR3, as DNA: TGTGCCAGCCCGAGTAGGGGGGGTATGAACACTGAAGCTTTCTTT.

This chain links TRBV3-1 (or the pseudogene TRBV3-2) with TRBJ2-3; 13 bases map to TRBD2. Germline CDR1 and CDR2: LGHDT and YNNKEL (reference sequence). This CDR3 is built from 17 residues. V trimming: 1 base; J trimming: 7 bases; junction bases outside the gene matches: 8. CDR3 amino acids: CASSQAEGLAGAHTQYF. The CDR3 DNA follows: TGTGCCAGCAGCCAAGCCGAAGGACTAGCGGGGGCCCATACGCAGTATTTT.

V usage is TRBV4-2 and J usage is TRBJ2-1; D gene uncertain. The V end lost 1 base, the J end lost 6 bases, and 16 bases lay between the germline ends. Germline CDR1 and CDR2: LGHNA and YNFKEQ. The CDR3 runs to 16 residues. Here the CDR3 reads CASSQVLASPGNEQFF. The CDR3 DNA is TGTGCCAGCAGCCAAGTACTCGCTTCCCCGGGCAATGAGCAGTTCTTC.